The 13 T cell receptor beta chains below come from one sample, sequenced in a study of T cell changes during pregnancy in multiple sclerosis. TCRdb's table, derived via immunoSEQ multiplex PCR, lists solely in-frame clones and lacks some. The sample lists approximately 32,000 clones; approximately 92% were seen once. Sample: CD8+ T cells from peripheral blood mononuclear cells, taken in the second trimester of pregnancy. These receptors all come from a female donor with multiple sclerosis, enrolled in a pregnancy study.

This clone was observed a single time. The CDR3 DNA sequence: TGTGCCATCGGCGAGGGAGGGTTCGAGCAGTACTTC. Translated: CAIGEGGFEQYF. The chain has TRBV10-3 and TRBJ2-7; 7 positions agree with TRBD2. J gave up 6 bases and V 8 bases, and 7 bases lay outside the gene matches. Germline V gives CDR1 ENHRY, CDR2 SYGVKD. The CDR3 runs to 12 residues.

The chain is built from TRBV27 and TRBJ2-1, with 7 bases matching TRBD1. V lost 8 bases, J lost 4 bases, and 8 bases stayed unmatched. The germline V gene encodes CDR1 MNHEY and CDR2 SMNVEV (reference sequence). The CDR3 covers 14 residues. The CDR3 region is CASAPGQYYNEQFF. The CDR3, as DNA: TGTGCCAGCGCCCCGGGACAGTATTACAATGAGCAGTTCTTC.

This chain joins TRBV11-2 and TRBJ1-4; 7 positions match TRBD1. The CDR3 sequence is 16 residues long. Trimming removed 3 bases from V and 5 bases from J; junction bases left unmatched: 9. From germline, CDR1 is SGHAT and CDR2 FQNNGV. The CDR3 loop is CASSFITGTVNEKLFF. The CDR3 region has the DNA TGTGCCAGCAGCTTTATAACCGGGACAGTCAATGAAAAACTGTTTTTT.

The chain carries TRBV7-9 and TRBJ2-7, with 7 positions matching TRBD2. Per germline, CDR1 SEHNR and CDR2 FQNEAQ (reference sequence). The CDR3 runs 14 residues. V gave up 5 bases and J gave up 2 bases; unmatched junction bases: 6. The CDR3 region has the DNA TGTGCCAGCAGCCTGGACCGGGGGGCCTACGAGCAGTACTTC. It specifies CASSLDRGAYEQYF.

The rearrangement uses TRBV19 and TRBJ1-1; 8 nucleotides line up with TRBD1. In germline, CDR1 is LNHDA, CDR2 SQIVND (reference sequence). This CDR3 is built from 17 residues. Trimming cost V 4 bases and J 5 bases; bases outside gene matches: 15. The CDR3 region has the DNA TGTGCCAGTAGTACGCTAAGACAGGGGATAAGGAGAACTGAAGCTTTCTTT. It specifies CASSTLRQGIRRTEAFF.

The chain uses TRBV6-6 and TRBJ2-1; 7 bases line up with TRBD2. With V trimmed by 5 bases and J by 0 bases, 4 bases remained unmatched. The V gene's germline CDR1 is MNHNY and CDR2 SVGAGI (reference sequence). The CDR3 extends over 15 amino acids. This CDR3 reads CASSPRDYSYNEQFF. The CDR3 DNA sequence: TGTGCCAGCAGTCCCCGGGACTACTCCTACAATGAGCAGTTCTTC.

The rearrangement links TRBV28 to TRBJ1-2; D gene uncertain. The germline V gene encodes CDR1 MDHEN and CDR2 SYDVKM. Trimming stripped 9 bases from V and 4 bases from J, with 21 bases between. This CDR3 spans 15 amino acids. CDR3 bases: TGTGCCAGTTGGGAGGTAGGAGAAATACCCTATGGCTACACCTTC. Amino acid sequence: CASWEVGEIPYGYTF.

This chain connects TRBV28 to TRBJ2-7; 8 nucleotides line up with TRBD2. The J segment lost 5 bases and the V segment lost 5 bases, leaving 8 bases of the junction unmatched. The CDR3 has 14 residues. Germline lookup yields CDR1 MDHEN and CDR2 SYDVKM. CDR3 residues: CASSHGTRVDEQYF. The DNA for the CDR3 is TGTGCCAGCAGTCACGGGACTAGAGTGGACGAGCAGTACTTC.

The V gene is TRBV15, the J gene TRBJ1-2, with D perhaps TRBD1 (6 bases). V shed 9 bases and J shed 0 bases, with 17 bases lying between them. The CDR3 covers 15 residues. The V gene's germline CDR1 is LNHNV and CDR2 YYDKDF (reference sequence). DNA for the CDR3: TGTGCCACTAAGGTGGACAGAAGTGCTAACTATGGCTACACCTTC. Protein: CATKVDRSANYGYTF.

The chain combines TRBV28 with TRBJ2-1; TRBD2 matches 9 bases. V was pared by 10 bases and J by 4 bases, with 11 bases of the junction left unmatched. CDR1 is MDHEN and CDR2 is SYDVKM in the germline V gene. CDR3 size: 15 residues. The CDR3 coding sequence is TGTGCCACCCAACTCGGGACTAGCCGATACAATGAGCAGTTCTTC. This sequence encodes CATQLGTSRYNEQFF.

The chain has TRBV6-5 and TRBJ2-1; 7 bases are shared with TRBD2. Germline lookup yields CDR1 MNHEY and CDR2 SVGAGI. The length of the CDR3 is 14 residues. V dropped 10 bases and J dropped 6; count of bases not matched to a gene: 12. In DNA, the CDR3 is TGTGCCACCGGTGATAAGCGGGGAGGCAATGAGCAGTTCTTC. Translating it yields CATGDKRGGNEQFF.

V gene TRBV30 combines with J gene TRBJ1-1; no definite D call. The germline gives CDR1 GTSNPN, CDR2 SVGIG (reference sequence). This CDR3 contains 13 residues. V was clipped by 5 bases and J by 4 bases, with 14 bases between them. CDR3 DNA: TGTGCCTGGTCCTATACCTCGGGCACTGAAGCTTTCTTT. As protein: CAWSYTSGTEAFF. Full variable domain (rest looked up from reference TRBV30 and TRBJ1-1): SQTIHQWPATLVQPVGSPLSLECTVEGTSNPNLYWYRQAAGRGLQLLFYSVGIGQISSEVPQNLSASRPQDRQFILSSKKLLLSDSGFYLCAWSYTSGTEAFFGQGTRLTVV.

The gene calls are TRBV7-8 and TRBJ2-1; possibly TRBD2 for D (5 bases). CDR1 SGHVS and CDR2 FQNEAQ come from the germline V gene. This CDR3 has 17 residues. Trimming pared 1 base from V and 0 bases from J, leaving 13 bases between. The CDR3 nucleotides are TGTGCCAGCAGCTTAGGGGCGGGCTACAGCTCCTACAATGAGCAGTTCTTC. Translating gives CASSLGAGYSSYNEQFF.